A single sample is the source of the 15 T cell receptor beta chains below, sequenced in a study of blood T cell repertoires in COVID-19 (dated by TCRdb to 2020 to 2021). Libraries were constructed by the immunoSEQ multiplex PCR assay. TCRdb took over this immuneACCESS table, retaining in-frame rearrangements with V and J assigned. Such tables are incomplete; in checked studies, under half of the missing clones stem from an unresolved V gene, and the remainder is unexplained. Within this sample are hundreds of thousands of clones, with 80% to 90% of them counted one time only. The ten biggest clones cover 5.9% of the sample. Sequencing was performed on peripheral blood. The source of these receptors is a man older than 75 with acute or convalescent COVID-19.

The chain recombines TRBV7-9 with TRBJ1-1, with 7 bases identical to TRBD1. The CDR3 is made up of 16 amino acids. The J segment lost 1 base and the V segment lost 6 bases, leaving 11 bases of the junction unmatched. Germline V CDR1 and CDR2: SEHNR, FQNEAQ (reference sequence). The CDR3 DNA follows: TGTGCCAGCAGTACATATACAGGGGCCTCGAACACTGAAGCTTTCTTT. It translates to CASSTYTGASNTEAFF.

The J gene is TRBJ2-2, the V gene TRBV15, with TRBD2 matching over 9 bases. The CDR3 has 15 residues. V was clipped by 6 bases and J by 0 bases; unmatched bases: 2. Germline values: CDR1 LNHNV, CDR2 YYDKDF (reference sequence). The CDR3 is CATRASGANTGELFF. CDR3 nucleotide sequence: TGTGCCACCAGAGCTAGCGGGGCGAACACCGGGGAGCTGTTTTTT. The whole variable domain, remainder taken from reference TRBV15 and TRBJ2-2, is DAMVIQNPRYQVTQFGKPVTLSCSQTLNHNVMYWYQQKSSQAPKLLFHYYDKDFNNEADTPDNFQSRRPNTSFCFLDIRSPGLGDTAMYLCATRASGANTGELFFGEGSRLTVL.

A single count supports this clone. V usage is TRBV12-3 or TRBV12-4 and J usage is TRBJ1-1; D not resolved. The CDR3 is 13 amino acids. The V and J ends lost 8 bases and 4 bases respectively, with 14 bases between them. This chain's CDR3 is CASSNQALTEAFF. CDR3 coding DNA: TGTGCCAGCTCAAACCAGGCCCTCACTGAAGCTTTCTTT.

The V gene is TRBV19, the J gene TRBJ1-4; 8 nucleotides agree with TRBD1. Germline values: CDR1 LNHDA, CDR2 SQIVND (reference sequence). CDR3 length equals 14 residues. V shed 3 bases, J shed 7 bases, and the junction held 4 bases outside the gene matches. CDR3: CASSMQGAREKLFF. The CDR3 coding sequence is TGTGCCAGTAGTATGCAGGGGGCACGTGAAAAACTGTTTTTT.

The genes are TRBV28 and TRBJ2-7; D might be TRBD1 (6 bases). The CDR3 extends over 15 amino acids. The V and J ends lost 6 bases and 3 bases respectively, with 18 bases between them. The germline V gene encodes CDR1 MDHEN and CDR2 SYDVKM. The CDR3 sequence is CASSEGQWGFYEQYF. In nucleotides, the CDR3 is TGTGCCAGCAGCGAAGGACAGTGGGGATTCTACGAGCAGTACTTC.

This chain links TRBV15 with TRBJ2-3, with TRBD2 matching over 15 bases. The V segment lost 2 bases and the J segment 5 bases; nucleotides outside the gene matches: 14. The CDR3 contains 20 residues. Per germline, CDR1 LNHNV and CDR2 YYDKDF (reference sequence). This chain's CDR3 is CATSRQSPGLAGGLRDTQYF. Written as DNA, the CDR3 is TGTGCCACCAGCAGACAATCCCCAGGACTAGCGGGAGGGCTGAGAGATACGCAGTATTTT.

The V gene is TRBV24-1, the J gene TRBJ2-1, with 8 bases identical to TRBD2. Per germline, CDR1 KGHDR and CDR2 SFDVKD. The CDR3 runs to 16 residues. With V trimmed by 3 bases and J by 1 base, 4 bases remained unmatched. CDR3 in DNA: TGTGCCACCAGTGATCGGGCGGGAGGATCCTACAATGAGCAGTTCTTC. Protein product: CATSDRAGGSYNEQFF.

The chain uses TRBV5-5 and TRBJ2-3, with D possibly being TRBD1 (6 bases). The CDR3 spans 13 residues. Germline-derived CDR1 and CDR2 are SGHKS and YYEKEE (reference sequence). V shed 1 base and J shed 4 bases, with 7 bases lying between them. CDR3 coding DNA: TGTGCCAGCAGCTTGACAGGGCCAGATACGCAGTATTTT. Its protein is CASSLTGPDTQYF.

This sequence joins TRBV5-1 and TRBJ1-4, with a weak D call TRBD1 (5 bases). This CDR3 spans 17 amino acids. Per germline, CDR1 SGHRS and CDR2 YFSETQ. The V end was cut by 4 bases, the J end by 7 bases, with 23 bases between. The DNA of the CDR3 is TGCGCCAGCAGCCCCGGGACTTACTCGTCGCAGGGTGAAAAACTGTTTTTT. This translates into CASSPGTYSSQGEKLFF.

The chain recombines TRBV24-1 with TRBJ2-3; 11 positions agree with TRBD2. The CDR3 runs to 14 residues. J was trimmed by 6 bases and V by 8 bases; bases with no gene match: 6. Germline CDR1 KGHDR, CDR2 SFDVKD. The CDR3 protein is CATKASGRTDTQYF. In DNA form, the CDR3 reads TGTGCCACCAAAGCTAGCGGGAGGACCGATACGCAGTATTTT.

The V gene is TRBV29-1, the J gene TRBJ1-2, with D perhaps TRBD1 (6 bases). V dropped 2 bases and J dropped 7 bases, with 14 bases sitting between them. The CDR3 is 13 amino acids. Germline CDR1 and CDR2: SQVTM and ANQGSEA. CDR3 coding DNA: TGCAGCGTTGAAATAACGGCAGGGGTTGGCTACACCTTC. Protein: CSVEITAGVGYTF.

The genes are TRBV19 and TRBJ2-6; D gene uncertain. Germline CDR1 is LNHDA and CDR2 is SQIVND (reference sequence). The CDR3 spans 14 residues. Trimming took off 7 bases at V and 1 base at J, with 8 bases between the two ends. The CDR3 sequence is CASIARSGANVLTF. CDR3 DNA: TGTGCCAGTATAGCCCGTTCTGGGGCCAACGTCCTGACTTTC.

Here the CDR3 DNA reads TGTGCCAGCAGCCCCTCCGGGACAGGGGGCTACGAGCAGTACTTC. Amino acids: CASSPSGTGGYEQYF. The genes are TRBV3-1 (or the pseudogene TRBV3-2) and TRBJ2-7; TRBD1 aligns across 11 bases. The V gene end was trimmed by 4 bases and the J gene end by 3 bases; junction bases not matched to a gene: 5. The V gene's germline CDR1 is LGHDT and CDR2 YNNKEL (reference sequence). The CDR3 runs to 15 residues.

This chain uses TRBV25-1 with TRBJ2-2; 7 nucleotides line up with TRBD1. CDR3 size: 14 residues. Trimming at V came to 3 bases and at J to 8 bases, leaving 6 bases not matched to a gene. Per germline, CDR1 MGHDK and CDR2 SYGVNS. The CDR3 bases are TGTGCCAGCAGTGACTACAGGGGTTCGGGGGAGCTGTTTTTT. This encodes CASSDYRGSGELFF.

This chain uses TRBV10-2 with TRBJ2-1; 7 nucleotides line up with TRBD2. The CDR3 consists of 16 residues. Per the germline V gene, CDR1 is WSHSY and CDR2 is SAAADI. Unmatched junction bases numbered 10, after V lost 3 bases and J lost 5 bases. The CDR3 sequence is CASSDIRRERHNEQFF. In DNA form, the CDR3 reads TGCGCCAGCAGTGATATTAGGCGGGAGCGACACAATGAGCAGTTCTTC.